This T cell receptor beta chain stems from a study of cytomegalovirus exposure and HLA in healthy donors. Regarding this clone: The sample has other DNA sequences that encode this CDR3 too.

CDR1 MNHNY and CDR2 SVGAGI come from the germline V gene (reference sequence). V shed 5 bases, J shed 4 bases, and the junction held 3 bases outside the gene matches. CDR3 length: 13 residues. In the PCR, 60 Vbeta and 13 Jbeta primers were used. The protocol was immunoSEQ multiplex PCR, while the TCRdb copy is restricted to in-frame clones and leaves out a portion. Here the sample spans 150,000 to 200,000 clones, roughly 77% being singletons. The chain employs TRBV6-6 and TRBJ1-1; 8 bases match TRBD1. The sequence derives from a man between 40 and 49 years old in good health and CMV-seropositive. Sequenced sample: PBMCs. The CDR3 region has the DNA TGTGCCAGCAGTCTTACAGGGGGCACTGAAGCTTTCTTT. Amino acids: CASSLTGGTEAFF.